Listed below are T cell receptor beta chains from one sample, sequenced in a study of TIL therapy for anti-PD-1-resistant metastatic lung cancer. The data were produced by immunoSEQ multiplex PCR, yet TCRdb's version contains in-frame clones alone and is incomplete. In the table there are around 5,000 clones, 60% to 75% of which are singletons. This specimen consisted of tumor tissue, obtained at baseline. Receptor source: a man in his 70s with non-small cell lung cancer. Both conserved end residues are part of each CDR3. A D gene is named only where the DNA matches it firmly. Where a row states a size, it is once, few, many or the class of an expanded clone; other rows omit it.

J | V | size | D | DNA | CDR3
TRBJ2-5 | TRBV29-1 | - | - | TGCAGCGTTGAAAAGGGGGACGTCCAAGAGACCCAGTACTTC | CSVEKGDVQETQYF
TRBJ2-1 | TRBV5-1 | - | - | TGCGCCAGCAGCTCGGTTTCCTACAATGAGCAGTTCTTC | CASSSVSYNEQFF
TRBJ2-4 | TRBV29-1 | - | - | TGCAGCGTTGAAGAGCGGAATCGGGACATTCAGTACTTC | CSVEERNRDIQYF
TRBJ2-7 | TRBV9 | - | - | TGTGCCGGCAGCGTCGGGATTTGGGGGGAGCAGTACTTC | CAGSVGIWGEQYF
TRBJ1-3 | TRBV6-5 | - | - | TGTGCCAGCAGTTACGACAGCTCTGGAAACACCATATATTTT | CASSYDSSGNTIYF
TRBJ2-7 | TRBV18 | - | TRBD2 | TGTGCCAGCTCACCACAGGGGACTAGCGGTTTCTACGAGCAGTACTTC | CASSPQGTSGFYEQYF
TRBJ1-2 | TRBV5-6 | medium-sized | - | TGTGCCAGCAGCTTTGTGGGATTCTATGGCTACACCTTC | CASSFVGFYGYTF
TRBJ2-5 | TRBV6-1 | few | - | TGTGCCAGCGGTTTTGAGACCCAGTACTTC | CASGFETQYF
TRBJ2-3 | TRBV14 | - | - | TGTGCCAGCAGCCCGAGGGACTTAAGCACAGATACGCAGTATTTT | CASSPRDLSTDTQYF
TRBJ2-3 | TRBV19 | - | TRBD1 | TGTGCCACGGATCCGACAGGGAGCACAGATACGCAGTATTTT | CATDPTGSTDTQYF
TRBJ1-2 | TRBV30 | - | - | TGTGCCTGGAGGGGGCAGGGTGCTAACTATGGCTACACCTTC | CAWRGQGANYGYTF
TRBJ1-1 | TRBV19 | - | - | TGTGCCAGTAGTATCCGGGGGAACACTGAAGCTTTCTTT | CASSIRGNTEAFF
TRBJ1-2 | TRBV28 | - | TRBD1 | TGTGCCAGCACCTCCTCCGGGACAGTCTATGGCTACACCTTC | CASTSSGTVYGYTF
TRBJ2-1 | TRBV7-6 | - | - | TGTGCCAGCAGCTACCCGGAGCAGTTCTTC | CASSYPEQFF
TRBJ2-3 | TRBV27 | - | - | TGTGCCAGCAGCCGGACTTTTAACACAGATACGCAGTATTTT | CASSRTFNTDTQYF
TRBJ2-1 | TRBV4-2 | - | - | TGTGCCAGCAGCCAGTCAAGCGGAGACTACAATGAGCAGTTCTTC | CASSQSSGDYNEQFF
TRBJ1-1 | TRBV18 | - | - | TGTGCCAGCTCACCGCTGGGGGCTACTGAAGCTTTCTTT | CASSPLGATEAFF
TRBJ1-1 | TRBV28 | - | - | TGTGCCAGCGGATGGGAATCCCTTGAAGCTTTCTTT | CASGWESLEAFF
TRBJ2-1 | TRBV27 | - | TRBD1 | TGCGACGGGACAGGGCACTACAATGAGCAGTTCTTC | CDGTGHYNEQFF